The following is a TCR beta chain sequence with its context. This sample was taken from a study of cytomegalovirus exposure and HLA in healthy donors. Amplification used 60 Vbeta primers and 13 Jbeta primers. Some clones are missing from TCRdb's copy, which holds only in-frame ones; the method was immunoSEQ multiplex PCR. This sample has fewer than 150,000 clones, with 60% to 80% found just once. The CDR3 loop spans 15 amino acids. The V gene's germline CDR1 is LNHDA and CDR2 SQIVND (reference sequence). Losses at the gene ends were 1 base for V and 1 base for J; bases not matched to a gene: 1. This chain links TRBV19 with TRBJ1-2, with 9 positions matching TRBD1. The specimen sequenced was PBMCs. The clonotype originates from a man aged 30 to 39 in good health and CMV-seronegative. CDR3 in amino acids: CASSIGQGVNYGYTF. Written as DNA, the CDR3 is TGTGCCAGTAGTATAGGACAGGGGGTTAACTATGGCTACACCTTC.